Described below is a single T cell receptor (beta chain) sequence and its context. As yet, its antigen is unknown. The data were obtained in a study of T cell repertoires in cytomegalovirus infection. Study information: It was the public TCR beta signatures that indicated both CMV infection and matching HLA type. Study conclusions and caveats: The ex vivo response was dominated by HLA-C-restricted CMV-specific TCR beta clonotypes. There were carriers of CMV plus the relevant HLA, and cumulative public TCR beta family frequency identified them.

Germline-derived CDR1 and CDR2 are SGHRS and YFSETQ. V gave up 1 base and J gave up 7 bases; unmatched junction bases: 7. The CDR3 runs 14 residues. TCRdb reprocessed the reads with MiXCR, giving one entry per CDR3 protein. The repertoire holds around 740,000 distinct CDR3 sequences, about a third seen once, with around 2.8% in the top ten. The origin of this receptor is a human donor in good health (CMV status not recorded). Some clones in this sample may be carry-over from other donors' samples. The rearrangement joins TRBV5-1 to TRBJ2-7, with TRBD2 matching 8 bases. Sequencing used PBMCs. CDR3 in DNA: TGCGCCAGCAGCTTGTACGGGAGGGATGAAGAGCAGTACTTC. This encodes CASSLYGRDEEQYF.